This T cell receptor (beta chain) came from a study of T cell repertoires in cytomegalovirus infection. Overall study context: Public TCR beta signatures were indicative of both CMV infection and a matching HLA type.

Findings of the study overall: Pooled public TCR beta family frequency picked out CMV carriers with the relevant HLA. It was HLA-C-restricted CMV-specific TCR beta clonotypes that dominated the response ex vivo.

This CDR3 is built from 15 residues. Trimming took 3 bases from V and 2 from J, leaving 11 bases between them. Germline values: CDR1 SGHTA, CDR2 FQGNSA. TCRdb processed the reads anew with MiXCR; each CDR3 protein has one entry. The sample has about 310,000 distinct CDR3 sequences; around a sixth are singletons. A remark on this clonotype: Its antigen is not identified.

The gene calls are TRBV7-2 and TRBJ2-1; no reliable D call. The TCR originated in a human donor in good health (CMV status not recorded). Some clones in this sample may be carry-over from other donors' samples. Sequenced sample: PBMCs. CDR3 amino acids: CASSFAMGTYNEQFF. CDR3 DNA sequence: TGTGCCAGCAGCTTCGCCATGGGGACCTACAATGAGCAGTTCTTC. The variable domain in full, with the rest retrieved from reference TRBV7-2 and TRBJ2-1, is GAGVSQSPSNKVTEKGKDVELRCDPISGHTALYWYRQSLGQGLEFLIYFQGNSAPDKSGLPSDRFSAERTGGSVSTLTIQRTQQEDSAVYLCASSFAMGTYNEQFFGPGTRLTVL.